These 28 T cell receptor beta chains came from one sample sequenced in a study of T cell repertoires in cytomegalovirus infection. Via MiXCR, TCRdb re-called the reads, giving one row per CDR3 protein. The table shows tens of thousands of distinct CDR3 sequences, with over 15% occurring only once. Their antigen targets remain unknown. Specimen: CD8+ T cells from cultured PBMCs, collected from culture after CMV antigen stimulation. These receptors were obtained from a human donor in good health (CMV status not recorded). Some clones in this sample may be carry-over from other donors' samples.

This clonotype is medium-sized by share. The chain combines TRBV7-6 with TRBJ2-5; 8 bases line up with TRBD1. Germline CDR1 reads SGHVS; CDR2 reads FNYEAQ. The CDR3 length is 16 residues. J was trimmed by 9 bases and V by 1 base; bases with no gene match: 13. CDR3 amino acids: CASSLEGQEATRAQYF. The CDR3 DNA is TGTGCCAGCAGCTTAGAGGGACAGGAGGCGACCCGTGCCCAGTACTTC.

The gene calls are TRBV15 and TRBJ2-7, with a tentative D call TRBD1 (6 bases). Germline V gives CDR1 LNHNV, CDR2 YYDKDF (reference sequence). Trimming took off 8 bases at V and 0 bases at J, with 14 bases between the two ends. This CDR3 contains 14 residues. The chain's CDR3 is CATSEGGFSYEQYF. Here the CDR3 DNA reads TGTGCCACCTCGGAAGGGGGTTTCTCCTACGAGCAGTACTTC.

This chain connects TRBV19 to TRBJ1-1; no reliable D call. Germline CDR1 LNHDA, CDR2 SQIVND (reference sequence). V was shortened by 3 bases and J by 5 bases, with 10 bases between the two germline ends. This CDR3 has 13 amino acids. This chain's CDR3 is CASSMSAGTEAFF. Written as DNA, the CDR3 is TGTGCCAGTAGTATGAGTGCCGGGACTGAAGCTTTCTTT. Full variable domain (missing parts from reference TRBV19 and TRBJ1-1): DGGITQSPKYLFRKEGQNVTLSCEQNLNHDAMYWYRQDPGQGLRLIYYSQIVNDFQKGDIAEGYSVSREKKESFPLTVTSAQKNPTAFYLCASSMSAGTEAFFGQGTRLTVV.

This clonotype has just a few counts. V and J are TRBV7-3 and TRBJ2-1, with a tentative D call TRBD1 (5 bases). The CDR3 spans 13 residues. V lost 2 bases and J 7 bases, leaving 9 bases between the germline ends. Germline V gene data show CDR1 as SGHTA and CDR2 as FQGTGA. In DNA form, the CDR3 reads TGTGCCAGCAGCTTATATAGGGGTAATGAGCAGTTCTTC. Translating gives CASSLYRGNEQFF.

This clonotype occurred many times. This chain uses TRBV7-2 with TRBJ2-5; D unresolved. The CDR3 is 12 residues long. The germline V and J ends were trimmed by 5 bases and 0 bases, with 4 bases remaining between them. Germline lookup yields CDR1 SGHTA and CDR2 FQGNSA. The CDR3 spells CASSQYQETQYF. The CDR3 region has the DNA TGTGCCAGCAGCCAGTACCAAGAGACCCAGTACTTC.

Note on this clonotype: The conserved final phenylalanine or tryptophan is absent from the CDR3, which likely points to a read error. This rearrangement joins TRBV11-2 to TRBJ1-5, with D unresolved. CDR3 length: 15 amino acids. Trimming removed 5 bases from V and 1 base from J, with 12 bases in between. Germline V CDR1 and CDR2: SGHAT, FQNNGV. Written as DNA, the CDR3 is TGTGCCAGCAGCCGTTTCCCGGGGAGCAATCAGCCCCAGCATTTA. It encodes CASSRFPGSNQPQHL.

This clonotype has only a few counts. The V gene is TRBV7-7, the J gene TRBJ2-2; the match to TRBD1 covers 8 bases. Trimming at V came to 5 bases and at J to 1 base, leaving 9 bases not matched to a gene. Germline V lookup: CDR1 SSHAT, CDR2 FNYEAQ (reference sequence). CDR3 length: 17 residues. The CDR3 region has the DNA TGTGCCAGCAGCCCTTTTGCGACAGGGGAGAACACCGGGGAGCTGTTTTTT. This encodes CASSPFATGENTGELFF.

This clonotype has more than one count but fewer than ten. CDR3 nucleotides: TGTGCCAGCAGTTTAGATTCTAGCGAGACAGATACGCAGTATTTT. Translated, it gives CASSLDSSETDTQYF. The chain employs TRBV28 and TRBJ2-3, with a weak D call TRBD2 (6 bases). Germline CDR1 reads MDHEN; CDR2 reads SYDVKM. With 2 bases removed from V and 3 bases from J, the gap between germline ends came to 12 bases. The CDR3 consists of 15 residues.

V usage is TRBV18 and J usage is TRBJ2-1; TRBD1 agrees at 7 bases. Germline V gene sequence: CDR1 KGHSH, CDR2 LQKENI. Germline trimming cut 5 bases from V and 6 bases from J; bases unmatched to any gene: 10. The CDR3 totals 15 residues. The CDR3 spells CASSIEDRSSNEQFF. Here the CDR3 DNA reads TGTGCCAGCTCAATAGAGGACAGGTCATCCAATGAGCAGTTCTTC.

J is TRBJ1-2 and V is TRBV7-9; D is ambiguous. The CDR3 has 13 residues. Germline CDR1 reads SEHNR; CDR2 reads FQNEAQ (reference sequence). V was clipped by 4 bases and J by 9 bases, with 15 bases between them. In DNA, the CDR3 is TGTGCCAGCAGCTCCGACCCGCGGGAAAGCTACACCTTC. Protein product: CASSSDPRESYTF. The whole variable domain, filled in from reference TRBV7-9 and TRBJ1-2, reads DTGVSQNPRHKITKRGQNVTFRCDPISEHNRLYWYRQTLGQGPEFLTYFQNEAQLEKSRLLSDRFSAERPKGSFSTLEIQRTEQGDSAMYLCASSSDPRESYTFGSGTRLTVV.

V is TRBV6-6 and J is TRBJ1-5; D might be TRBD1 (6 bases). V dropped 5 bases and J dropped 2 bases, with 13 bases sitting between them. Germline CDR1 is MNHNY and CDR2 is SVGAGI (reference sequence). This CDR3 is built from 15 residues. For the CDR3, the DNA is TGTGCCAGCAGTCAAACAGGGCCGGGCAATCAGCCCCAGCATTTT. Its translation: CASSQTGPGNQPQHF.

The chain carries TRBV4-1 and TRBJ2-1; TRBD1 agrees at 7 bases. Germline CDR1 reads MGHRA; CDR2 reads YSYEKL. V lost 1 base and J lost 8; bases outside the gene matches: 2. The CDR3 has 13 amino acids. As DNA, the CDR3 is TGCGCCAGCAGCCAAGTTAGGGGGCATGAGCAGTTCTTC. Translation gives CASSQVRGHEQFF.

This clonotype was counted between two and nine times. V and J are TRBV20-1 and TRBJ2-7; TRBD1 agrees at 7 bases. Germline CDR1 reads DFQATT; CDR2 reads SNEGSKA (reference sequence). Trimming at V came to 4 bases and at J to 1 base, leaving 7 bases not matched to a gene. The CDR3 is 14 amino acids. The CDR3 coding sequence is TGCAGTGCTATGGATATCAGGGGGTCCTACGAGCAGTACTTC. Residues: CSAMDIRGSYEQYF.

In its sample, this clonotype was seen once. The chain joins TRBV6-2 or TRBV6-3 to TRBJ2-5; D is undetermined. Germline CDR1 reads MNHEY; CDR2 reads SVGEGT. Trimming cost V 0 bases and J 10 bases, with 6 bases left between them. This CDR3 contains 11 residues. The CDR3 DNA sequence: TGTGCCAGCAGTTACTCTTTCGACCAGTACTTC. Amino acids: CASSYSFDQYF.

In its sample, this clonotype was seen many times. This rearrangement joins TRBV4-3 to TRBJ1-1; D is undetermined. Germline values: CDR1 LGHNA, CDR2 YSLEER. The CDR3 has 12 residues. With 3 bases removed from V and 2 bases from J, the gap between germline ends came to 4 bases. CDR3 sequence: CASSHYNTEAFF. CDR3 in DNA: TGCGCCAGCAGCCACTACAACACTGAAGCTTTCTTT.

CDR3 residues: CASRNPRENNEQFF. CDR3 nucleotide sequence: TGTGCCAGCAGAAATCCGCGGGAAAACAATGAGCAGTTCTTC. This rearrangement joins TRBV6-6 to TRBJ2-1; a possible D gene is TRBD2 (6 bases). The CDR3 runs 14 residues. The V and J ends lost 6 bases and 5 bases respectively, with 14 bases between them. Germline assignment: CDR1 MNHNY and CDR2 SVGAGI (reference sequence).

This sequence joins TRBV12-5 and TRBJ2-1, with D hard to call. Germline-derived CDR1 and CDR2 are LGHNT and FRNRAP. The V and J ends lost 6 bases and 3 bases respectively, with 15 bases between them. This CDR3 is built from 15 residues. CDR3 protein: CASGLSSPLYNEQFF. DNA for the CDR3: TGTGCTAGTGGACTGAGCAGCCCACTCTACAATGAGCAGTTCTTC.

This chain uses TRBV6-1 with TRBJ1-1, with D hard to call. The CDR3 extends over 14 amino acids. CDR1 is MNHNS and CDR2 is SASEGT in the germline V gene. Trimming left V 0 bases short and J 4 bases short, with 9 bases between. Written as DNA, the CDR3 is TGTGCCAGCAGTGAAGCCGGAGGAGGCACTGAAGCTTTCTTT. Residues: CASSEAGGGTEAFF.

This chain joins TRBV14 and TRBJ1-2; tentatively, D is TRBD1 (5 bases). The germline CDR1 and CDR2 sequences are SGHDN and FVKESK. The CDR3 covers 15 residues. Deletions cut 4 bases from V and 3 bases from J, with 15 bases between. The CDR3 nucleotides are TGTGCCAGCAGCCTTTATTCCGGGACCGACTATGGCTACACCTTC. Residues: CASSLYSGTDYGYTF.

To note about this clonotype: The final CDR3 position lacks the conserved phenylalanine or tryptophan, pointing to a likely read error. The DNA is left out, because the CDR3 cannot be placed on it with certainty; the CDR3 is given as TCRdb lists it. The chain recombines TRBV7-8 with TRBJ2-1. The CDR3 totals 12 residues, both ends included. Germline V gives CDR1 SGHVS, CDR2 FQNEAQ. The CDR3 sequence: CASGDPKGRLGL.

This clonotype was found a few times. The V and J genes are TRBV7-2 and TRBJ1-6; 7 bases match TRBD1. In germline, CDR1 is SGHTA, CDR2 FQGNSA. There are 20 residues in the CDR3. The V segment lost 0 bases and the J segment 1 base; nucleotides outside the gene matches: 12. Written as DNA, the CDR3 is TGTGCCAGCAGCTTAGCGGACAGGTGGAGAGGGGGATCCTATAATTCACCCCTCCACTTT. Residues: CASSLADRWRGGSYNSPLHF. Drawing the rest from reference TRBV7-2 and TRBJ1-6, the complete variable domain is GAGVSQSPSNKVTEKGKDVELRCDPISGHTALYWYRQSLGQGLEFLIYFQGNSAPDKSGLPSDRFSAERTGGSVSTLTIQRTQQEDSAVYLCASSLADRWRGGSYNSPLHFGNGTRLTVT.

The gene calls are TRBV7-8 and TRBJ2-3, with D possibly TRBD1 on 6 matching bases. V lost 5 bases and J 0 bases, leaving 9 bases between the germline ends. The CDR3 contains 14 residues. Germline values: CDR1 SGHVS, CDR2 FQNEAQ. Here the CDR3 DNA reads TGTGCCAGCAGCCCCCAGGGGAGCACAGATACGCAGTATTTT. This translates into CASSPQGSTDTQYF. The variable domain in full, with the rest retrieved from reference TRBV7-8 and TRBJ2-3, is GAGVSQSPRYKVAKRGQDVALRCDPISGHVSLFWYQQALGQGPEFLTYFQNEAQLDKSGLPSDRFFAERPEGSVSTLKIQRTQQEDSAVYLCASSPQGSTDTQYFGPGTRLTVL.

This clonotype occurred a few times. The V and J genes are TRBV6-2 or TRBV6-3 and TRBJ2-4; D perhaps matches TRBD2 (5 bases). Trimming took 2 bases from V and 5 from J, leaving 16 bases between them. Germline V gene lookup returns CDR1 MNHEY and CDR2 SVGEGT. This CDR3 has 16 amino acids. The CDR3 DNA follows: TGTGCCAGCAGTTACCCCGGCTCGGGGTGGGAAAACATTCAGTACTTC. Amino acid sequence: CASSYPGSGWENIQYF.

This clonotype was seen only a few times. This chain uses TRBV6-2 or TRBV6-3 with TRBJ1-1; tentatively, D is TRBD1 (5 bases). The ends were cut back, 6 bases at V and 4 bases at J, with 9 bases in the middle. CDR3 length: 12 residues. The germline CDR1 and CDR2 sequences are MNHEY and SVGEGT. DNA for the CDR3: TGTGCCAGCAGCTTGGACATCACTGAAGCTTTCTTT. Its translation is CASSLDITEAFF.

The chain recombines TRBV7-9 with TRBJ2-5; tentative D call: TRBD1 (5 bases). Germline V lookup: CDR1 SEHNR, CDR2 FQNEAQ (reference sequence). V lost 7 bases, J lost 1 base, and 10 bases lay in between. CDR3 length: 13 amino acids. In nucleotides, the CDR3 is TGTGCCAGCAAGGTGACAGTCCAAGAGACCCAGTACTTC. Its protein is CASKVTVQETQYF. The whole variable domain, filled in from reference TRBV7-9 and TRBJ2-5, reads DTGVSQNPRHKITKRGQNVTFRCDPISEHNRLYWYRQTLGQGPEFLTYFQNEAQLEKSRLLSDRFSAERPKGSFSTLEIQRTEQGDSAMYLCASKVTVQETQYFGPGTRLLVL.

The chain couples TRBV7-8 to TRBJ2-2, with D perhaps matching TRBD2 (6 bases). CDR1 is SGHVS and CDR2 is FQNEAQ in the germline V gene. The CDR3 consists of 15 residues. Trimming removed 4 bases from V and 5 bases from J, with 14 bases in between. CDR3 in amino acids: CASSSAGRRTGELFF. CDR3 sequence (DNA): TGTGCCAGCAGCTCGGCGGGGAGGCGTACCGGGGAGCTGTTTTTT.

This clonotype came up many times. The chain links TRBV19 to TRBJ1-1; no definite D call. The V end lost 5 bases, the J end lost 3 bases, and 16 bases lay between the germline ends. The CDR3 has 15 residues. Per the germline V gene, CDR1 is LNHDA and CDR2 is SQIVND (reference sequence). CDR3 sequence: CASSPWYGRDTEAFF. CDR3 coding DNA: TGTGCCAGTAGTCCTTGGTACGGGAGGGACACTGAAGCTTTCTTT.

The rearrangement joins TRBV7-2 to TRBJ2-1, with a possible D match to TRBD1 (5 bases). V lost 5 bases and J lost 4, with 12 bases in between. Germline CDR1 SGHTA, CDR2 FQGNSA. This CDR3 is built from 14 residues. CDR3 DNA sequence: TGTGCCAGCAGCCATGACAGTCTTTACAATGAGCAGTTCTTC. It encodes CASSHDSLYNEQFF.